The TCR beta chain described here comes from a study of T cells after somatic rescue of genetic block. Trimming stripped 4 bases from V and 3 bases from J, with 10 bases between. Germline V gene data show CDR1 as SGHRS and CDR2 as YFSETQ. This CDR3 has 13 residues. The protocol was immunoSEQ multiplex PCR, while the TCRdb copy is restricted to in-frame clones and leaves out a portion. This repertoire shows over 95,000 clones, just over 90% found once; its top ten account for roughly 1.5%. Sequenced input: peripheral blood mononuclear cells (PBMCs). The chain employs TRBV5-1 and TRBJ1-2, with D hard to call. The TCR sequence derives from a woman aged 18-29 years. For the CDR3, the DNA is TGCGCCAGCAGCCCTGACGGAGACTATGGCTACACCTTC. Residues: CASSPDGDYGYTF.